This TCR beta chain was sequenced for a study of blood T cell repertoires in COVID-19 (dated by TCRdb to 2018 to 2021). Broadly, across the study: The collaborator samples originated in the United States, Italy and Spain and spanned the acute and convalescent phases of COVID-19. Sample metadata almost always included a de-identified subject ID, COVID-19 status, age in years and sex. The repertoires were made available in a free public database intended to serve as a resource for research on the immune response to SARS-CoV-2. Deeply sampled blood TCRbeta repertoires from subjects exposed to, actively infected with, or recovered from COVID-19 were included in the dataset. The samples were drawn from the first 160 participants of the ongoing ImmuneRACE study and from 1,254 subjects provided by 6 global collaborators. The prospective study material was composed of cDNA or gDNA derived from T cells, B-cell-depleted T cells, or PBMCs. Where HLA class I and class II types were available, the types were taken from metadata supplied by the sample provider, not from assay-based typing. General conclusions and limits of the study: Clinical and demographic metadata were provided uncurated, with the amount varying by source and participant.

Trimming leaves V shorter by 1 base and J shorter by 7 bases, with the junction holding 8 bases beyond the gene matches. The CDR3 contains 15 residues, cysteine and phenylalanine counted. Kept here is only the CDR3 DNA, which spans 45 bases and is read in frame from base 1. Taken from the germline V gene, the CDR1 and CDR2 loops are SGHAT and FQNNGV. One collaborating source in Seattle enrolled patients while the patients were actively infected and followed the patients over time throughout the course of disease. Whole blood was collected in K2EDTA tubes by collaborating institutions according to the institutions' own protocols. For TCRbeta analysis, collaborators shipped samples as frozen whole blood, isolated PBMCs, or DNA extracted from either of those sample types. On this clone: Its binding antigen is unknown. Per-base quality was not reported, and no clone a single base away is much larger than it.

TCRbeta CDR3 regions were amplified from genomic DNA using the immunoSEQ Assay, a bias-controlled multiplex PCR. Per the original workflow: Within the assay, amplification of reference gene primers was used to estimate how many nucleated cells each sample contained. To quantify the absolute abundance of each unique TCRbeta CDR3 rearrangement, sequence reads were collapsed and filtered. Productive Simpson clonality was computed per sample as the square root of Simpson's diversity index over productive rearrangements. Not all clones reach the TCRdb copy of this immuneACCESS table, which keeps in-frame sequences only. Checked studies attribute under half of the gap to unresolved V genes and leave the rest unexplained. V, J and clone size were drawn from that table, and D and trimming were deduced from the DNA. For this sample there are roughly 500,000 clones; approximately 89% appear just once. Of the sample, around 0.9% is held by the ten largest clones.

The clonotype comes from a man between 18 and 29 years old with COVID-19, enrolled during active disease. Recombination linked TRBV11-2 to TRBJ1-1, with 8 bases matching TRBD1. The sample was peripheral blood. The CDR3 protein sequence reads: CASSLVGRGQDEAFF. Here is the DNA: TGTGCCAGCAGCTTAGTCGGCAGGGGGCAGGATGAAGCTTTCTTT.